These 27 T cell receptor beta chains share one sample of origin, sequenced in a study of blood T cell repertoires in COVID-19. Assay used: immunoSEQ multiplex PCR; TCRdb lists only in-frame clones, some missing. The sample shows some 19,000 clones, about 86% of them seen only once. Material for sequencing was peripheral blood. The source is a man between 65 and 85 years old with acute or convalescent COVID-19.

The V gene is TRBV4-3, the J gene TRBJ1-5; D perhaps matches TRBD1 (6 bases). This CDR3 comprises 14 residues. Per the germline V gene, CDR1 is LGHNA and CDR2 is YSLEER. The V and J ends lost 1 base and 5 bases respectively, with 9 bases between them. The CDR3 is CASSQVAGDQPQHF. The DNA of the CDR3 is TGCGCCAGCAGCCAAGTAGCAGGGGATCAGCCCCAGCATTTT.

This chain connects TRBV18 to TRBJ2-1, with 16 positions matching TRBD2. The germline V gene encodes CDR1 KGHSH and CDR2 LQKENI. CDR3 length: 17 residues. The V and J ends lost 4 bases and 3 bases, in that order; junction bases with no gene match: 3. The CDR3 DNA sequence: TGTGCCAGCTCACTTGGGACTAGCGGGAGGGGCTACAATGAGCAGTTCTTC. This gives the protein CASSLGTSGRGYNEQFF.

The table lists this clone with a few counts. The CDR3 is CASSLVAGSLAKNIQYF. The DNA of the CDR3 is TGTGCCAGCAGCTTAGTGGCAGGGTCTCTAGCCAAAAACATTCAGTACTTC. This chain connects TRBV7-6 to TRBJ2-4; weak D call: TRBD1 (5 bases). Between the trimmed V and J ends, which lost 1 base and 0 bases, there was a span of 13 bases. Germline V gives CDR1 SGHVS, CDR2 FNYEAQ. This CDR3 has 17 amino acids.

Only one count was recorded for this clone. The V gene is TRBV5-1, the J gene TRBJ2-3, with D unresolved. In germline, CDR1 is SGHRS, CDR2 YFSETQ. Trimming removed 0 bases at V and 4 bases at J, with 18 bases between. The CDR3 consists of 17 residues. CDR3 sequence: CASSLESPSLVSDTQYF. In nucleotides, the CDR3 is TGCGCCAGCAGCTTGGAGTCCCCTAGTCTGGTTTCAGATACGCAGTATTTT.

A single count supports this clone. The CDR3 loop is CASSGTIAQPQHF. CDR3 DNA: TGTGCCAGCAGCGGGACAATTGCCCAGCCCCAGCATTTT. The chain combines TRBV12-3 or TRBV12-4 with TRBJ1-5; maybe TRBD1 (6 bases). The CDR3 loop spans 13 amino acids. The germline V and J ends were trimmed by 6 bases and 7 bases, with 13 bases remaining between them.

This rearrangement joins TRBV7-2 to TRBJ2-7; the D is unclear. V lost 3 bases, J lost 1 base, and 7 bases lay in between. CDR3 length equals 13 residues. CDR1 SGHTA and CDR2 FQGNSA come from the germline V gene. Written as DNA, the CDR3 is TGTGCCAGCAGCTTCCCGCGATCCTACGAGCAGTACTTC. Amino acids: CASSFPRSYEQYF.

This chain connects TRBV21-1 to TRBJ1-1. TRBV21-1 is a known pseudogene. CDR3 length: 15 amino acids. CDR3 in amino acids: CASSKARDLNTEAFF. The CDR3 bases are TGTGCCAGCAGCAAAGCGCGAGACTTGAACACTGAAGCTTTCTTT.

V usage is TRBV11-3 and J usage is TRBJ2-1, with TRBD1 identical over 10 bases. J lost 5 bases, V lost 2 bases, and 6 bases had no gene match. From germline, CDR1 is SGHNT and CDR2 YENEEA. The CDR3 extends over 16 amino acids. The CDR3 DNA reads TGTGCCAGCAGCTTATACGGGACAGGGGAGGACAATGAGCAGTTCTTC. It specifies CASSLYGTGEDNEQFF.

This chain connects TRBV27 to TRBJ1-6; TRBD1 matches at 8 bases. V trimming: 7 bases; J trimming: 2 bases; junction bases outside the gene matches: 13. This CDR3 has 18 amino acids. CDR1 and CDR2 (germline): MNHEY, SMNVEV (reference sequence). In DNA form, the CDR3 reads TGTGCCAGCAAAAGACAGGGGTTGTGGGAGCCCTATAATTCACCCCTCCACTTT. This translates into CASKRQGLWEPYNSPLHF.

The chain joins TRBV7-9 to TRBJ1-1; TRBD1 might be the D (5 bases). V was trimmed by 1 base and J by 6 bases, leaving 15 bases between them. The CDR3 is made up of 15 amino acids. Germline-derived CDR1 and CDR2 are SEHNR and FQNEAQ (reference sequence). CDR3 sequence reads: CASSLGRGFGAEAFF. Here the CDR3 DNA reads TGTGCCAGCAGCTTAGGTAGGGGCTTTGGGGCTGAAGCTTTCTTT.

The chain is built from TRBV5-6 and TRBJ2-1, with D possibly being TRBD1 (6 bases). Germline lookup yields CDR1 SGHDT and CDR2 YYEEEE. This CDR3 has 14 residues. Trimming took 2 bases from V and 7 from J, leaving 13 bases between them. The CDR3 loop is CASSFATGRNEQFF. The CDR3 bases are TGTGCCAGCAGCTTCGCGACAGGACGGAATGAGCAGTTCTTC.

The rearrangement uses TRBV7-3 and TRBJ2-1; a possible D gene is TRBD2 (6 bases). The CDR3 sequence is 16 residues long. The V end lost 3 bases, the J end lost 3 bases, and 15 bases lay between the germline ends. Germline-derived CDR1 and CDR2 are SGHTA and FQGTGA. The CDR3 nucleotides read TGTGCCAGCAGCTTGTTTAGCGGTGAGGTCTACAATGAGCAGTTCTTC. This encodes CASSLFSGEVYNEQFF.

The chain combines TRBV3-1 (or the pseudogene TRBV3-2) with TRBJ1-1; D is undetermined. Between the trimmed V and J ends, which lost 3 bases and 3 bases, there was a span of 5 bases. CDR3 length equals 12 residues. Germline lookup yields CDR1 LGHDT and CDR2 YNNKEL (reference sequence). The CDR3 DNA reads TGTGCCAGCAGCCAGGAGTACACTGAAGCTTTCTTT. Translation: CASSQEYTEAFF.

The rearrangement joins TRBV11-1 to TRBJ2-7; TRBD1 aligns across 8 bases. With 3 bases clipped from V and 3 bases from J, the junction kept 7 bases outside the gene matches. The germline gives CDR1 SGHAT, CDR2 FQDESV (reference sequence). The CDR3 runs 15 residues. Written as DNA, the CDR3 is TGTGCCAGCAGCTTTACAGGGGGAGGAGACTACGAGCAGTACTTC. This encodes CASSFTGGGDYEQYF.

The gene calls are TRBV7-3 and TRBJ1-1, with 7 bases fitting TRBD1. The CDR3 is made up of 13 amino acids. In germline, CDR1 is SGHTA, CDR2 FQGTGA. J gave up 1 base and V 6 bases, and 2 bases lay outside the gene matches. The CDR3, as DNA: TGTGCCAGCAGGGGACAGCAGAACACTGAAGCTTTCTTT. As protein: CASRGQQNTEAFF. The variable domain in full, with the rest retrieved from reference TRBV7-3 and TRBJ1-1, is GAGVSQTPSNKVTEKGKYVELRCDPISGHTALYWYRQSLGQGPEFLIYFQGTGAADDSGLPNDRFFAVRPEGSVSTLKIQRTERGDSAVYLCASRGQQNTEAFFGQGTRLTVV.

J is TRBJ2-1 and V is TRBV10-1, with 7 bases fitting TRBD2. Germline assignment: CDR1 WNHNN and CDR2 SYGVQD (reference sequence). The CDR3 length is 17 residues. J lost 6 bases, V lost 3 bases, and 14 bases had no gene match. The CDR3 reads CASSELALENGSNEQFF. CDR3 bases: TGCGCCAGCAGTGAACTAGCGCTGGAGAACGGGAGCAATGAGCAGTTCTTC.

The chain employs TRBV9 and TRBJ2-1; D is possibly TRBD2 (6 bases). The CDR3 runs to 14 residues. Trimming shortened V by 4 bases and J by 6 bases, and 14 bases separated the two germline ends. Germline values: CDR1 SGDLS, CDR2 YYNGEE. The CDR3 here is CASSPSALSNEQFF. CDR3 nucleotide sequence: TGTGCCAGCAGCCCTAGCGCCCTTAGCAATGAGCAGTTCTTC.

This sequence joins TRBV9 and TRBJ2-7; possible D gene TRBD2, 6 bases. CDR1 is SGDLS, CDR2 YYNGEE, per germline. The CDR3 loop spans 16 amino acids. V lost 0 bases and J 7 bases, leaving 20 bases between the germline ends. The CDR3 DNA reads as TGTGCCAGCAGCGTAGTACCGAGACTAGTCCCATTAGAGCAGTACTTC. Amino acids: CASSVVPRLVPLEQYF.

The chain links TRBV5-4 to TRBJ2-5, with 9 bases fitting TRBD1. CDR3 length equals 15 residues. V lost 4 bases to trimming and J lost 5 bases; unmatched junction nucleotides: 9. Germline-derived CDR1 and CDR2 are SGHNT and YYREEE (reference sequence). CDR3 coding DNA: TGTGCCAGCAGCCGATCCACAGGGGGCGCGGAGACCCAGTACTTC. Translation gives CASSRSTGGAETQYF.

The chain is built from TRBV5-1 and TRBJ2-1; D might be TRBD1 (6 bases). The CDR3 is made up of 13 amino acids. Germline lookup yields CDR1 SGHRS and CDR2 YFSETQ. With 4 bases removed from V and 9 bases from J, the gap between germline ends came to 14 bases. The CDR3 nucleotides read TGCGCCAGCAGCGCAGGGGAGAGGGGTGAGCAGTTCTTC. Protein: CASSAGERGEQFF.

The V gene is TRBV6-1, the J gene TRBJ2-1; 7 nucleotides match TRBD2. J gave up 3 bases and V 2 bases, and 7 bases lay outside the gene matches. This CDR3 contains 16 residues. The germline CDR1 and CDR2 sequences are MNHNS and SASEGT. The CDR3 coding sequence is TGTGCCAGCAGTGAACTGTCGGGAGGCCTCTACAATGAGCAGTTCTTC. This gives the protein CASSELSGGLYNEQFF.

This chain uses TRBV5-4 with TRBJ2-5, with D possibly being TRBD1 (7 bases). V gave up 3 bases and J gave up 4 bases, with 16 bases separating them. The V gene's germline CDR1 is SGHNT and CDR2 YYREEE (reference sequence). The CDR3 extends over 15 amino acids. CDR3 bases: TGTGCCAGCAGCTCAGGGGGAGCAGCGGGAGAGACCCAGTACTTC. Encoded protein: CASSSGGAAGETQYF.

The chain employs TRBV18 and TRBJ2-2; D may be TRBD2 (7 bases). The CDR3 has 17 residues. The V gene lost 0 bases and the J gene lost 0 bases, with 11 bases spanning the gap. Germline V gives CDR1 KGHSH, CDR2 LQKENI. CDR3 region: CASSPPSGGPNTGELFF. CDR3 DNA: TGTGCCAGCTCACCACCGTCCGGGGGGCCGAACACCGGGGAGCTGTTTTTT.

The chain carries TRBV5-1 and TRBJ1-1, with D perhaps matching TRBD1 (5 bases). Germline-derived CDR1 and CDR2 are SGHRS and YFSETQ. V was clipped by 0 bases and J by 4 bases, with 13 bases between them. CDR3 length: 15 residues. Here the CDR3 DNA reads TGCGCCAGCAGCTTGGCCGGAAGGGGTTCCACTGAAGCTTTCTTT. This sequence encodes CASSLAGRGSTEAFF.

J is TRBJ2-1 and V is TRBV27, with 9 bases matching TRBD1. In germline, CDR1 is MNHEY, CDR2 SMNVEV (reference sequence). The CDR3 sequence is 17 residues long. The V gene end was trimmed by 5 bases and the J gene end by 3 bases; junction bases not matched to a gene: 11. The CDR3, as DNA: TGTGCCAGCAGTCTAAACAGGGGGCGCGGGGTCTACAATGAGCAGTTCTTC. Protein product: CASSLNRGRGVYNEQFF.

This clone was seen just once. CDR3 nucleotides: TGTGCCAGCAGCTTAGTGCCGGGGGATTCACCCCTCCACTTT. This sequence encodes CASSLVPGDSPLHF. The V gene is TRBV7-8, the J gene TRBJ1-6; tentative D call: TRBD1 (5 bases). The CDR3 has 14 amino acids. Germline V gene sequence: CDR1 SGHVS, CDR2 FQNEAQ. Trimming removed 1 base from V and 8 bases from J, with 9 bases in between.

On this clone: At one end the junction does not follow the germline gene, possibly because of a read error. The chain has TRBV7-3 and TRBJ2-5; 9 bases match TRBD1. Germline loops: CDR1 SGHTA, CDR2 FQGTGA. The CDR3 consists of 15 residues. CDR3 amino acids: CASSITGGEWETQYF. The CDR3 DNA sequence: TGTGCCAGCAGCATAACAGGGGGCGAATGGGAGACCCAGTACTTC. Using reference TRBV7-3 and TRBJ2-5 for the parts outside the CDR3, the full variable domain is GAGVSQTPSNKVTEKGKYVELRCDPISGHTALYWYRQSLGQGPEFLIYFQGTGAADDSGLPNDRFFAVRPEGSVSTLKIQRTERGDSAVYLCASSITGGEWETQYFGPGTRLLVL.